These T cell receptor beta chains were read from a single sample in a study of blood T cell repertoires in COVID-19. The method was immunoSEQ multiplex PCR; TCRdb's version includes in-frame clones alone and lacks a portion of them. The table records about 110,000 clones, roughly 85% of them present only once. Sequencing was done on a sample of peripheral blood. The receptors were sampled from a human donor in a cohort sampled during active COVID-19. The CDR3 runs from the conserved cysteine through the conserved F or W. The D gene is left open where the match is weak. For some rows the clone size is stated as once, few or many, or as a class when expanded; others skip it.

V	J	size	D	DNA	CDR3
TRBV6-6	TRBJ1-2	NA	TRBD1	TGTGCCAGCAGTCGCTTCCGGGACAGGGGGCGCTTTAACTATGGCTACACCTTC	CASSRFRDRGRFNYGYTF
TRBV6-2/TRBV6-3	TRBJ2-6	NA	NA	TGTGCCAGCAGTTACCCGGGGAGTTTGGCCAACGTCCTGACTTTC	CASSYPGSLANVLTF
TRBV4-1	TRBJ2-5	NA	NA	TGCGCCAGCAGCCAAGGGGGTCGGGGAGGGACCCAGTACTTC	CASSQGGRGGTQYF
TRBV6-5	TRBJ2-1	NA	NA	TGTGCCAGCAGTTACTCCCAGGGTGATAATGAGCAGTTCTTC	CASSYSQGDNEQFF
TRBV5-4	TRBJ2-7	NA	TRBD2	TGTGCCAGCAGCTTGGGGGTGGCTAGCGGGGGCTCCTACGAGCAGTACTTC	CASSLGVASGGSYEQYF
TRBV6-5	TRBJ1-1	NA	NA	TGTGCCAGCAGTCCGGTGGGGGGGCTCGGTGAAGCTTTCTTT	CASSPVGGLGEAFF
TRBV9	TRBJ2-3	NA	TRBD1	TGTGCCAGCAGCACCCGGGACAGGACTTCGTGGTACACAGATACGCAGTATTTT	CASSTRDRTSWYTDTQYF
TRBV10-3	TRBJ1-1	NA	TRBD1	TGTGCCATCAGTTCGGGCCCAGGGGGGCCGAACACTGAAGCTTTCTTT	CAISSGPGGPNTEAFF
TRBV5-1	TRBJ2-3	NA	TRBD2	TGCGCCAGCAGCTCCCGACTAGCGGGGACCACAGATACGCAGTATTTT	CASSSRLAGTTDTQYF
TRBV6-5	TRBJ2-1	NA	TRBD2	TGTGCCAGCAGCCCGGGGGGGGGCGTAGGGAATGAGCAGTTCTTC	CASSPGGGVGNEQFF
TRBV2	TRBJ1-1	NA	NA	TGTGCCAGCAGTGACGGGGGGATGAACACTGAAGCTTTCTTT	CASSDGGMNTEAFF
TRBV3-1/TRBV3-2	TRBJ2-3	NA	TRBD2	TGTGCCAGCAGCCAAGGTAGCGGGGGGAGCACAGATACGCAGTATTTT	CASSQGSGGSTDTQYF
TRBV5-1	TRBJ2-3	NA	TRBD1	TGCGCCAGCAGCACGGACAGGGGACTGGATACGCAGTATTTT	CASSTDRGLDTQYF
TRBV7-9	TRBJ1-3	NA	NA	TGTGCCAGCAGCTTCCCAGGGTCCTCTGGAAACACCATATATTTT	CASSFPGSSGNTIYF
TRBV9	TRBJ1-6	NA	TRBD1	TGTGCCAGCAGCGCAGGGGGTGATAATTCACCCCTCCACTTT	CASSAGGDNSPLHF
TRBV9	TRBJ1-1	NA	NA	TGTGCCAGCAGCGTTGGGGCCACGAACACTGAAGCTTTCTTT	CASSVGATNTEAFF
TRBV28	TRBJ2-7	few	TRBD1	TGTGCCAGCACGATGGACAGGGCTTCGGGAGAGCAGTACTTC	CASTMDRASGEQYF
TRBV29-1	TRBJ1-3	NA	NA	TGCAGCGTTGGTCTCGCTCTGTCAACAGGGACCTCTGGAAACACCATATATTTT	CSVGLALSTGTSGNTIYF
TRBV5-1	TRBJ2-1	NA	TRBD2	TGCGCCAGCAGCTTGGCCGGGGGGGCCTCCTACAATGAGCAGTTCTTC	CASSLAGGASYNEQFF
TRBV5-6	TRBJ2-7	NA	TRBD1	TGTGCCAGCAGCCTGATAAGGCAGGGGGCTGGCGAGCAGTACTTC	CASSLIRQGAGEQYF
TRBV2	TRBJ1-5	NA	NA	TGTGCCAGCAGTGCAGAACAGGGAAAGCATTTT	CASSAEQGKHF
TRBV6-2/TRBV6-3	TRBJ1-2	NA	NA	TGTGCCAGCAGTATCGGGTCAAACGGCGGCTACACCTTC	CASSIGSNGGYTF
TRBV7-7	TRBJ1-1	few	NA	TGTGCCAGCAGCCCAGACAGGTCCACTGAAGCTTTCTTT	CASSPDRSTEAFF
TRBV30	TRBJ1-1	NA	TRBD1	TGTGCCTGGAGTATCTGGACAGGGGGGGACACTGAAGCTTTCTTT	CAWSIWTGGDTEAFF
TRBV5-1	TRBJ2-5	NA	TRBD2	TGCGCCAGCAGCTCAGGGACTAGCGGGGGGGCGATGCCGGAGACCCAGTACTTC	CASSSGTSGGAMPETQYF
TRBV5-6	TRBJ2-1	few	NA	TGTGCCAGCACCTCGGGGGGACAACACAATGAGCAGTTCTTC	CASTSGGQHNEQFF
TRBV3-1/TRBV3-2	TRBJ2-5	NA	TRBD2	TGTGCCAGCAGCCAAGATCTTCCTACTAGCGGGGGGGGCTGGGAGACCCAGTACTTC	CASSQDLPTSGGGWETQYF
TRBV6-5	TRBJ2-7	NA	NA	TGTGCCAGCAGCGATACAGGGTACGAGCAGTACTTC	CASSDTGYEQYF
TRBV6-2/TRBV6-3	TRBJ2-1	NA	TRBD1	TGTGCCAGCAGTAGCACCGGGACAGGGTATGAGCAGTTCTTC	CASSSTGTGYEQFF
TRBV28	TRBJ1-5	once	NA	TGTGCCAGCAGTTTGCCGGAACTAAATCAGCCCCAGCATTTT	CASSLPELNQPQHF
TRBV6-6	TRBJ1-2	NA	NA	TGTGCCAGCAGCACGCAGGGGAATGGCTACACCTTC	CASSTQGNGYTF
TRBV24-1	TRBJ1-1	NA	TRBD1	TGTGCCACCAGGGACAGGGGGAACACTGAAGCTTTCTTT	CATRDRGNTEAFF
TRBV3-1/TRBV3-2	TRBJ2-7	NA	NA	TGTGCCAGCAGCCAAGATACCGTGGGGGGAGAAGAGCAGTACTTC	CASSQDTVGGEEQYF
TRBV14	TRBJ1-4	NA	NA	TGTGCCAGCAGCCAAGAACTTGCAACTAATGAAAAACTGTTTTTT	CASSQELATNEKLFF
TRBV24-1	TRBJ2-3	NA	TRBD1	TGTGCCACCAGTGATGGACAGGGGGGCACAGATACGCAGTATTTT	CATSDGQGGTDTQYF
TRBV9	TRBJ2-1	NA	NA	TGTGCCAGCAGCGTAGATATTGAGCAGTTCTTC	CASSVDIEQFF
TRBV6-5	TRBJ2-4	NA	NA	TGTGCCAGCAGTTACTCGCCCCAGGTCAAAAACATTCAGTACTTC	CASSYSPQVKNIQYF
TRBV9	TRBJ1-1	NA	TRBD1	TGTGCCAGCAGCGCCCGGACAGGGGTGGTAGGAGAAGCTTTCTTT	CASSARTGVVGEAFF
TRBV9	TRBJ1-2	NA	TRBD1	TGTGCCAGCAGCTCGACCGGGACAGCAATAACGGGGGGCTACACCTTC	CASSSTGTAITGGYTF
TRBV6-2/TRBV6-3	TRBJ1-5	once	NA	TGTGCCAGCAGTTACTCCCACAGGGGCAATCAGCCCCAGCATTTT	CASSYSHRGNQPQHF
TRBV6-6	TRBJ2-1	NA	NA	TGTGCCAGCAGTCCCATCATTTTGGTCGGGGGTCGGAATGAGCAGTTCTTC	CASSPIILVGGRNEQFF
TRBV6-6	TRBJ1-4	NA	TRBD1	TGTGCCACCACGGACAGGGGGCAGGAAAAACTGTTTTTT	CATTDRGQEKLFF
TRBV15	TRBJ1-1	NA	NA	TGTGCCACCAGCAGACACGGGAACACTGAAGCTTTCTTT	CATSRHGNTEAFF
TRBV3-1/TRBV3-2	TRBJ2-1	NA	TRBD2	TGTGCCAGCAGCTTCTGGGGGGGTGTGCAGTTCTTC	CASSFWGGVQFF
TRBV5-4	TRBJ1-6	NA	NA	TGTGCCAGCAGCTTGGGCAGTTTCGGCTTAAGAGGCAGTTCACCCCTCCACTTT	CASSLGSFGLRGSSPLHF
TRBV7-9	TRBJ1-4	NA	NA	TGTGCCAGCAGCTTACGTGAAAAACTGTTTTTT	CASSLREKLFF
TRBV6-2/TRBV6-3	TRBJ1-5	NA	TRBD1	TGTGCCAGCAGTTACGCAGGGGGCGGGGGCAATCAGCCCCAGCATTTT	CASSYAGGGGNQPQHF
TRBV3-1/TRBV3-2	TRBJ2-7	NA	NA	TGTGCCAGCAGCCAACTTGCCTACGAGCAGTACTTC	CASSQLAYEQYF
TRBV11-2	TRBJ1-1	once	NA	TGTGCCAGCAGCCAAGACAGGAACACTGAAGCTTTCTTT	CASSQDRNTEAFF
TRBV4-3	TRBJ1-6	NA	NA	TGCGCCAGCAGCCAAGAGTCAGGCGTCGGCGTGTCCTATAATTCACCCCTCCACTTT	CASSQESGVGVSYNSPLHF
TRBV19	TRBJ2-5	once	TRBD1	TGTGCCAGTAGTAAGGACAGGCGACAAGAGACCCAGTACTTC	CASSKDRRQETQYF
TRBV19	TRBJ2-3	NA	TRBD2	TGTGCCAGTAGTAGCCTAGCGGGGGTTAGCACAGATACGCAGTATTTT	CASSSLAGVSTDTQYF
TRBV10-3	TRBJ1-1	NA	TRBD1	TGTGCCATCAGTCGGGGGGACAGGGCTTTCTTT	CAISRGDRAFF
TRBV4-1	TRBJ2-7	once	TRBD1	TGCGCCAGCAGCGCAGGGACAGCCTACGAGCAGTACTTC	CASSAGTAYEQYF